One and the same sample provided the 2 T cell receptor beta chains below, sequenced in a study of T cell repertoires in cytomegalovirus infection. TCRdb independently ran MiXCR on the reads; one entry per CDR3 protein. This sample has hundreds of thousands of distinct CDR3 sequences, with about 33% found just once. What these receptors recognize is not known. This specimen consisted of cultured PBMCs, obtained from culture after CMV antigen stimulation. The receptor source for this set is a human donor in good health (CMV status not recorded). Some clones in this sample may be carry-over from other donors' samples.

This clonotype occurred many times. The V and J genes are TRBV7-2 and TRBJ2-5, with 8 bases that match TRBD2. V was pared by 2 bases and J by 4 bases, with 15 bases of the junction left unmatched. This CDR3 spans 18 amino acids. Germline V gene data show CDR1 as SGHTA and CDR2 as FQGNSA. The CDR3 reads CASSLTHRGGGLGETQYF. DNA of the CDR3: TGTGCCAGCAGCTTAACCCATCGGGGGGGTGGGTTGGGAGAGACCCAGTACTTC.

The V call is TRBV10-3, the J call TRBJ1-1; D gene unclear. V lost 7 bases to trimming and J lost 6 bases, with 12 bases between them. The V gene's germline CDR1 is ENHRY and CDR2 SYGVKD. The CDR3 length is 12 residues. CDR3 nucleotide sequence: TGTGCCATCACTGGCGTTAACGCTGAAGCTTTCTTT. Protein: CAITGVNAEAFF.